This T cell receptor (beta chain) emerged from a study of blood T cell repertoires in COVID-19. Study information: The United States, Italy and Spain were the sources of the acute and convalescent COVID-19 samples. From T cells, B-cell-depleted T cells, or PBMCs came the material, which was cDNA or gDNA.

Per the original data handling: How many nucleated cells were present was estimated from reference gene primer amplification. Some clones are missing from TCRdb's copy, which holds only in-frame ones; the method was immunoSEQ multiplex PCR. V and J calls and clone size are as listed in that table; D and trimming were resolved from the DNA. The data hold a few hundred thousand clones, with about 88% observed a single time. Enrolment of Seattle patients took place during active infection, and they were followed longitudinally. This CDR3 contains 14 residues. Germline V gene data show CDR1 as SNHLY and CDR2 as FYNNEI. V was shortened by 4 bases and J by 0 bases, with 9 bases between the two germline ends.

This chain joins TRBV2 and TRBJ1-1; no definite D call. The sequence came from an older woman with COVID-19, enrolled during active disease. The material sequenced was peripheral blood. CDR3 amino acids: CASSGEPLNTEAFF. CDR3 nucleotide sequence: TGTGCCAGCAGTGGCGAACCCTTGAACACTGAAGCTTTCTTT.